This T cell receptor beta chain came from a study of cytomegalovirus exposure and HLA in healthy donors. Study-wide background: Inside one of the first data releases sat roughly 80 million unique TCRs taken from HLA-typed donors. Overall study results and limits: In vitro, three CMV-associated chains proved specific for CMV antigens.

V shed 7 bases and J 5 bases; nucleotides not matched to a gene: 8. The CDR3 sequence is 13 residues long. Germline V gives CDR1 SQVTM, CDR2 ANQGSEA. Regarding this clone: What it recognizes is unknown.

Participants comprised healthy donors of bone marrow. 13 Jbeta primers and 60 Vbeta primers were used for the PCR. Assay: immunoSEQ multiplex PCR; the TCRdb copy retains only in-frame clones and omits some. The sample yields about 200,000 clones, roughly 80% seen once. The TCR originated in a girl aged 10 to 17 in good health and CMV-seronegative. The specimen was PBMCs. The rearrangement links TRBV29-1 to TRBJ1-1; TRBD1 aligns across 9 bases. This chain's CDR3 is CSATGTGNTEAFF. Here the CDR3 DNA reads TGCAGCGCGACCGGGACAGGGAATACTGAAGCTTTCTTT.